Following are 8 T cell receptor beta chains from one sample sequenced in a study of tumor-infiltrating lymphocytes in primary liver carcinoma. The source material, roughly 18-32 mg of unsorted bulk tissue, was used to co-extract RNA and DNA. The investigators made TCR beta cDNA from roughly 0.55 ug total RNA, using a constant-region primer. The TCR beta library was amplified through three nested multiplex PCR rounds in a modified ARM-PCR procedure. TRBV1-TRBV30 forward primers and a C-beta reverse primer were used in the first two PCR rounds, which each ran for approximately 10 cycles. TCRdb itself ran the multiplex PCR reads through MiXCR, one entry per CDR3 protein. Of about 75,000 distinct CDR3 sequences in the sample, roughly 72% were seen once. The sample taken for sequencing was tumor-adjacent normal liver tissue. The source of these receptors is a man aged 35 to 55 with primary liver carcinoma and hepatitis B virus infection.

On this clonotype itself: Germline and junction disagree at one end, which may indicate a read error. The rearrangement joins TRBV4-2 to TRBJ2-1; D call uncertain. In germline, CDR1 is LGHNA, CDR2 YNFKEQ. The CDR3 loop spans 15 amino acids. CDR3 nucleotide sequence: TGTGTCAGCAGCCATGTTAATTTTTCCGGCAATGAGCAGTTCTTC. The encoded protein is CVSSHVNFSGNEQFF.

In this sample, this clonotype turned up many times. The rearrangement uses TRBV5-4 and TRBJ2-1, with D possibly matching TRBD1 (6 bases). V was cut by 4 bases and J by 5 bases, with 16 bases left in between. Germline CDR1 is SGHNT and CDR2 is YYREEE (reference sequence). The CDR3 is 15 amino acids. The CDR3 spells CASSQMTGPDNEQFF. The CDR3 DNA reads TGTGCCAGCAGCCAAATGACAGGACCAGACAATGAGCAGTTCTTC.

On this clonotype itself: The junction shows a germline mismatch at one end, possibly a read error. The chain joins TRBV5-1 to TRBJ2-7; D not resolved. CDR3 length: 14 residues. CDR1 SGHRS and CDR2 YFSETQ come from the germline V gene. For the CDR3, the DNA is TGCGCCACCAGCTTGATACCACAGTCCTACGAGCAGTACTTC. It codes for CATSLIPQSYEQYF.

Turning to this clonotype: The CDR3 end shows no conserved phenylalanine or tryptophan, and so a read error is likely. It is unclear where the CDR3 begins or ends on the DNA, so no DNA is shown, and the CDR3 is as TCRdb lists it. The chain is built from TRBV6-5 and TRBJ2-7; the listed D gene, TRBD1, was not tested against the DNA. From its first to its last residue, the CDR3 has 14 amino acids. Germline V gene data show CDR1 as MNHEY and CDR2 as SVGAGI. This CDR3 reads CASTSQGASIEQYL.

Comment on this clonotype: The conserved final phenylalanine or tryptophan is absent from the CDR3, which likely points to a read error. The limits of the CDR3 on the DNA are not certain, so only TCRdb's listed CDR3 is given. CDR3 sequence: CASSYMLGQGNYEQYS. This chain connects TRBV6-5 to TRBJ2-7; the table's D call of TRBD1 was not tested on the DNA. Both ends counted, the CDR3 spans 16 residues. CDR1 and CDR2 (germline): MNHEY, SVGAGI.

This clonotype was detected a few times. This may be a read error: a much more frequent sequence differs by one nucleotide. No conserved phenylalanine or tryptophan is present at the end of the CDR3, so a read error is the likely explanation. The chain joins TRBV11-1 to TRBJ2-7; 8 nucleotides agree with TRBD1. The CDR3 spans 15 residues. Germline V gives CDR1 SGHAT, CDR2 FQDESV (reference sequence). The DNA of the CDR3 is TGTGCCAGCAGCTTAATTTCAGGGGGCGGCTACAAGCAGTACTCC. This translates into CASSLISGGGYKQYS.

On this clonotype itself: With a much larger clone just one base away, this may be a read error. The gene calls are TRBV24-1 and TRBJ1-1, with D possibly matching TRBD1 (5 bases). This CDR3 comprises 14 residues. The V gene's germline CDR1 is KGHDR and CDR2 SFDVKD. CDR3 amino acids: CAASPADSATEAFF. CDR3 DNA sequence: TGTGCCGCCAGCCCAGCTGACAGCGCGACTGAAGCTTTCTTT.

This clonotype has a count of ten or more. The CDR3 coding sequence is TGTGCCAGCAGTCGGGGGACAGGCGGTCCCTATCGGCAGTACTTC. Translated: CASSRGTGGPYRQYF. V usage is TRBV12-3 or TRBV12-4 and J usage is TRBJ2-7; TRBD1 aligns across 8 bases. The CDR3 runs to 15 residues. The junction had 15 bases not matched to a gene; V was cut back by 5 bases and J by 9 bases.